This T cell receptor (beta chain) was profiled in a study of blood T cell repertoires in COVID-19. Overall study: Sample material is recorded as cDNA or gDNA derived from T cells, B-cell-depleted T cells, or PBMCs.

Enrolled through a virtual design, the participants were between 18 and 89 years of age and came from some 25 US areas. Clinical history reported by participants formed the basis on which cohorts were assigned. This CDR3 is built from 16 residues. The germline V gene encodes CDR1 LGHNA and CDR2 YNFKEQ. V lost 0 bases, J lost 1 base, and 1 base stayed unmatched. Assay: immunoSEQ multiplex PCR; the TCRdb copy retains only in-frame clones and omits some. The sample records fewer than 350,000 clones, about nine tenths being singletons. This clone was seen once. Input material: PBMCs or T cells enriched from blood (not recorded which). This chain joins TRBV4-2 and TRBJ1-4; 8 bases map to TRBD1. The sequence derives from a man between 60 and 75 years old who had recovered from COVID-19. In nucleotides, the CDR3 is TGTGCCAGCAGCCAAGAACAGGGGGGAACTAATGAAAAACTGTTTTTT. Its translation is CASSQEQGGTNEKLFF.